This T cell receptor (beta chain) was identified during a study of early T cells in non-severe SARS-CoV-2 infection. Looking at the study overall: The sequenced material was bulk RNA from unsorted whole blood, and its chains were unpaired. Findings and caveats of the study: Matching with VDJdb favored anti-spike CD8 responses (missing private and CD4 specificities).

Germline V gene lookup returns CDR1 SQVTM and CDR2 ANQGSEA. This CDR3 spans 14 amino acids. V dropped 2 bases and J dropped 2 bases, with 13 bases sitting between them. Attachment of unique molecular identifiers to individual cDNA molecules was performed. TCRdb reprocessed the 5' RACE reads with MiXCR, giving one entry per CDR3 protein. The table includes tens of thousands of distinct CDR3 sequences, 8.5% to 12% detected once. This clonotype occurred many times. Its cognate antigen is unknown. This TCR was sampled from an adult who was a healthcare worker with PCR-confirmed SARS-CoV-2 infection or an uninfected control (not recorded which). The rearrangement joins TRBV29-1 to TRBJ2-7; maybe TRBD2 (6 bases). Sequencing was performed on whole blood. The CDR3 region has the DNA TGCAGCGTTGAAAAGGTCCGGGGGACCTACGAGCAGTACTTC. This sequence encodes CSVEKVRGTYEQYF.